The TCR beta chain described here comes from a study of blood T cell repertoires in COVID-19. Across the whole study: Samples of COVID-19 (acute and convalescent) were obtained from the United States, Italy and Spain.

In the original processing: Nucleated cell counts were estimated from reference gene primer amplification. The protocol was immunoSEQ multiplex PCR, while the TCRdb copy is restricted to in-frame clones and leaves out a portion. Clone size and V and J calls were adopted from that table, with D and trimming inferred from the DNA. The table includes over 100,000 clones, about 91% detected once. V was trimmed by 5 bases and J by 4 bases, leaving 9 bases between them. This CDR3 spans 13 amino acids. Germline V gene data show CDR1 as SGHAT and CDR2 as FQNNGV. This clonotype originated in a man younger than 35 with acute or convalescent COVID-19. This chain links TRBV11-2 with TRBJ1-5; D possibly corresponds to TRBD1 (5 bases). Specimen: peripheral blood. The CDR3 spells CASSPGLNQPQHF. CDR3 sequence (DNA): TGTGCCAGCAGCCCGGGACTTAATCAGCCCCAGCATTTT.